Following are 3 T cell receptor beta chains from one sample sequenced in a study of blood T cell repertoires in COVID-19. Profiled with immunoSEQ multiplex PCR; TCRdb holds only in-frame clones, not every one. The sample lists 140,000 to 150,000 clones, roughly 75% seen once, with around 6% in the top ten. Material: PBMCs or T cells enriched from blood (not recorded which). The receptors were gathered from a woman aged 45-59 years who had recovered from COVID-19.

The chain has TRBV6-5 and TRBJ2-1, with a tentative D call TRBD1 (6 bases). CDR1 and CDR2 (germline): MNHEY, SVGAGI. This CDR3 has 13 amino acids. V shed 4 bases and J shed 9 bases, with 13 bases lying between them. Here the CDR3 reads CASSLITGTEQFF. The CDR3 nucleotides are TGTGCCAGCAGTTTAATCACAGGGACTGAGCAGTTCTTC.

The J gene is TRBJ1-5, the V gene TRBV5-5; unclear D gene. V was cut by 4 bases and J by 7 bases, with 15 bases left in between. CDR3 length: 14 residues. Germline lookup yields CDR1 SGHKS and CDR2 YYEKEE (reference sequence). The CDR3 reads CASSPREHPQPQHF. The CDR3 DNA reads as TGTGCCAGCAGCCCGCGGGAGCACCCACAGCCCCAGCATTTT.

CDR3 region: CASSPGTGVSWEQYF. The CDR3 nucleotides read TGTGCCAGCAGCCCCGGGACAGGGGTTTCGTGGGAGCAGTACTTC. J is TRBJ2-7 and V is TRBV7-8; TRBD1 agrees at 10 bases. V trimming: 5 bases; J trimming: 7 bases; junction bases outside the gene matches: 11. Germline-derived CDR1 and CDR2 are SGHVS and FQNEAQ. The CDR3 loop spans 15 amino acids.